The rows below give T cell receptor beta chains drawn from one sample of a study of read filtering for tumor transcriptome and immune sequencing. TCRdb itself ran the reads through MiXCR, one entry per CDR3 protein. Among 30,000 to 45,000 distinct CDR3 sequences listed, roughly an eighth were seen once. The source material was a population of CD138-negative cells sorted from bone marrow. The origin of the receptors is a donor aged 40 or older with multiple myeloma. The CDR3 runs from the conserved cysteine through the conserved F or W. A D gene is named only where the DNA matches it firmly. Size values are once, few and many counts, or a class for expanded clones, and some rows have none.

v_call: TRBV19
j_call: TRBJ2-1
d_call: TRBD2
cdr3_length: 13
clone_size: many
cdr3_aa: CASSTGLEGEQFF
cdr3_nt: TGTGCCAGTAGTACGGGACTAGAAGGTGAGCAGTTCTTC

v_call: TRBV11-2
j_call: TRBJ1-4
d_call: TRBD1
cdr3_length: 15
clone_size: medium-sized
cdr3_aa: CASSFAGGWDEKLFF
cdr3_nt: TGTGCCAGCAGCTTTGCAGGGGGCTGGGATGAAAAACTGTTTTTT

v_call: TRBV20-1
j_call: TRBJ2-1
d_call: TRBD2
cdr3_length: 16
clone_size: few
cdr3_aa: CSARRLAGASYNRQFF
cdr3_nt: TGCAGTGCCAGACGCCTAGCGGGGGCCTCCTACAATAGGCAGTTCTTC

v_call: TRBV6-5
j_call: TRBJ2-5
d_call: -
cdr3_length: 14
clone_size: many
cdr3_aa: CASGSPTAYGTQYF
cdr3_nt: TGTGCCAGCGGTAGCCCGACAGCTTATGGGACCCAGTACTTC

v_call: TRBV7-2
j_call: TRBJ1-2
d_call: -
cdr3_length: 15
clone_size: many
cdr3_aa: CASSLGSSSFNGYTF
cdr3_nt: TGTGCCAGCAGCTTAGGGTCGTCTAGTTTCAATGGCTACACCTTC

v_call: TRBV5-1
j_call: TRBJ2-2
d_call: -
cdr3_length: 15
clone_size: -
cdr3_aa: CASSLASRLSGELFF
cdr3_nt: TGCGCCAGCAGCTTGGCCTCGAGGTTGTCCGGGGAGCTGTTTTTT

v_call: TRBV12-3/TRBV12-4
j_call: TRBJ2-1
d_call: -
cdr3_length: 13
clone_size: many
cdr3_aa: CASSLGGINEQFF
cdr3_nt: TGTGCCAGCAGTTTAGGGGGGATCAATGAGCAGTTCTTC

v_call: TRBV6-2/TRBV6-3
j_call: TRBJ2-3
d_call: -
cdr3_length: 10
clone_size: many
cdr3_aa: CASSDSTQYF
cdr3_nt: TGTGCCAGCAGTGATAGTACGCAGTATTTT

v_call: TRBV2
j_call: TRBJ2-3
d_call: TRBD1
cdr3_length: 15
clone_size: many
cdr3_aa: CASSRDRVSTDTQYF
cdr3_nt: TGTGCCAGCAGCCGGGACAGGGTGAGCACAGATACGCAGTATTTT

v_call: TRBV27
j_call: TRBJ2-3
d_call: -
cdr3_length: 14
clone_size: many
cdr3_aa: CASGLRSETDTQYF
cdr3_nt: TGTGCCAGCGGCCTTAGAAGTGAGACAGATACGCAGTATTTT

v_call: TRBV27
j_call: TRBJ2-7
d_call: -
cdr3_length: 14
clone_size: few
cdr3_aa: CASSFQIGAGEQYF
cdr3_nt: TGTGCCAGCAGTTTTCAAATAGGGGCCGGCGAGCAGTACTTC

v_call: TRBV27
j_call: TRBJ2-2
d_call: TRBD2
cdr3_length: 16
clone_size: few
cdr3_aa: CASSWTSGGAGGELFF
cdr3_nt: TGTGCCAGCAGTTGGACTAGCGGGGGGGCGGGCGGGGAGCTGTTTTTT

v_call: TRBV7-9
j_call: TRBJ1-1
d_call: -
cdr3_length: 15
clone_size: many
cdr3_aa: CASSLASGPNTEAFF
cdr3_nt: TGTGCCAGCAGCTTAGCATCTGGACCGAACACTGAAGCTTTCTTT

v_call: TRBV7-9
j_call: TRBJ2-2
d_call: -
cdr3_length: 15
clone_size: many
cdr3_aa: CASSSKRGFPGELFF
cdr3_nt: TGTGCCAGCAGCTCGAAGAGAGGGTTTCCCGGGGAGCTGTTTTTT

v_call: TRBV6-1
j_call: TRBJ2-2
d_call: TRBD1
cdr3_length: 16
clone_size: many
cdr3_aa: CASSELGRRGTGELFF
cdr3_nt: TGTGCCAGCAGTGAACTCGGTCGCAGGGGGACCGGGGAGCTGTTTTTT

v_call: TRBV7-3
j_call: TRBJ1-1
d_call: -
cdr3_length: 13
clone_size: many
cdr3_aa: CASSLSLSAEAFF
cdr3_nt: TGTGCCAGCAGCTTAAGTTTGTCCGCTGAAGCTTTCTTT

v_call: TRBV11-2
j_call: TRBJ2-7
d_call: -
cdr3_length: 12
clone_size: many
cdr3_aa: CASSLADYEQYF
cdr3_nt: TGTGCCAGCAGCTTAGCCGACTACGAGCAGTACTTC

v_call: TRBV30
j_call: TRBJ2-3
d_call: -
cdr3_length: 14
clone_size: many
cdr3_aa: CAWSTWGNADTQYF
cdr3_nt: TGTGCCTGGAGTACTTGGGGGAACGCAGATACGCAGTATTTT

v_call: TRBV9
j_call: TRBJ2-7
d_call: TRBD1
cdr3_length: 16
clone_size: many
cdr3_aa: CASSVGRQGFSYEQYF
cdr3_nt: TGTGCCAGCAGCGTCGGAAGACAGGGTTTCTCCTACGAGCAGTACTTC

v_call: TRBV28
j_call: TRBJ2-7
d_call: -
cdr3_length: 13
clone_size: -
cdr3_aa: CASSLAPVYEQYF
cdr3_nt: TGTGCCAGCAGTTTAGCTCCAGTCTACGAGCAGTACTTC

v_call: TRBV10-2
j_call: TRBJ2-1
d_call: -
cdr3_length: 12
clone_size: many
cdr3_aa: CASSESLIVQFF
cdr3_nt: TGCGCCAGCAGTGAGTCGTTGATAGTCCAGTTCTTC

v_call: TRBV20-1
j_call: TRBJ2-1
d_call: TRBD2
cdr3_length: 16
clone_size: medium-sized
cdr3_aa: CSARGLAGVSYNEQFF
cdr3_nt: TGCAGTGCTAGAGGACTAGCGGGAGTTTCTTACAATGAGCAGTTCTTC

v_call: TRBV19
j_call: TRBJ2-7
d_call: TRBD1
cdr3_length: 15
clone_size: many
cdr3_aa: CASSRGQGIFDEQYF
cdr3_nt: TGTGCCAGTAGTAGAGGACAGGGGATCTTCGACGAGCAGTACTTC

v_call: TRBV4-1
j_call: TRBJ2-3
d_call: TRBD2
cdr3_length: 16
clone_size: many
cdr3_aa: CASSPRVAGGTDTQYF
cdr3_nt: TGCGCCAGCAGCCCCCGGGTAGCGGGGGGCACAGATACGCAGTATTTT

v_call: TRBV7-3
j_call: TRBJ1-1
d_call: TRBD1
cdr3_length: 14
clone_size: many
cdr3_aa: CASKRGQGNTEAFF
cdr3_nt: TGTGCCAGCAAGAGGGGACAGGGGAACACTGAAGCTTTCTTT

v_call: TRBV5-1
j_call: TRBJ1-1
d_call: -
cdr3_length: 15
clone_size: many
cdr3_aa: CASRNGDLGNTEAFF
cdr3_nt: TGCGCCAGCAGGAATGGGGACTTGGGGAACACTGAAGCTTTCTTT

v_call: TRBV2
j_call: TRBJ1-3
d_call: -
cdr3_length: 13
clone_size: many
cdr3_aa: CASSESSGNTIYF
cdr3_nt: TGTGCCAGCAGTGAATCCTCTGGAAACACCATATATTTT

v_call: TRBV6-5
j_call: TRBJ1-4
d_call: -
cdr3_length: 15
clone_size: many
cdr3_aa: CASRGRTSPNEKLFF
cdr3_nt: TGTGCCAGCAGGGGACGGACTTCTCCTAATGAAAAACTGTTTTTT

v_call: TRBV15
j_call: TRBJ2-2
d_call: -
cdr3_length: 17
clone_size: -
cdr3_aa: CATSRDLAGMGTGELFF
cdr3_nt: TGTGCCACCAGCAGAGATCTAGCAGGGATGGGCACCGGGGAGCTGTTTTTT

v_call: TRBV2
j_call: TRBJ1-2
d_call: -
cdr3_length: 13
clone_size: few
cdr3_aa: CASRGTRVFGYTF
cdr3_nt: TGTGCCAGCAGAGGTACCAGGGTATTTGGCTACACCTTC

v_call: TRBV29-1
j_call: TRBJ1-2
d_call: -
cdr3_length: 12
clone_size: many
cdr3_aa: CSVIRTRQGYTF
cdr3_nt: TGCAGCGTTATCCGGACCAGGCAAGGCTACACCTTC

v_call: TRBV15
j_call: TRBJ2-1
d_call: TRBD2
cdr3_length: 15
clone_size: many
cdr3_aa: CATSSLAGDGNEQFF
cdr3_nt: TGTGCCACCAGCAGCCTAGCGGGAGATGGGAATGAGCAGTTCTTC

v_call: TRBV5-1
j_call: TRBJ2-1
d_call: -
cdr3_length: 16
clone_size: many
cdr3_aa: CASSLGGWDINNEQFF
cdr3_nt: TGCGCCAGCAGCTTGGGAGGATGGGACATTAACAATGAGCAGTTCTTC

v_call: TRBV5-1
j_call: TRBJ2-1
d_call: TRBD1
cdr3_length: 14
clone_size: many
cdr3_aa: CASSFRDSANEQFF
cdr3_nt: TGCGCCAGCAGCTTCCGGGACAGTGCCAATGAGCAGTTCTTC

v_call: TRBV3-1
j_call: TRBJ2-7
d_call: -
cdr3_length: 13
clone_size: few
cdr3_aa: CASSQESWGEQYF
cdr3_nt: TGTGCCAGCAGCCAAGAGTCCTGGGGGGAGCAGTACTTC

v_call: TRBV9
j_call: TRBJ2-3
d_call: -
cdr3_length: 14
clone_size: many
cdr3_aa: CASSSWTSTDTQYF
cdr3_nt: TGTGCCAGCAGCTCCTGGACTAGCACAGATACGCAGTATTTT

v_call: TRBV20-1
j_call: TRBJ2-7
d_call: -
cdr3_length: 12
clone_size: many
cdr3_aa: CSARSASYEQYF
cdr3_nt: TGCAGTGCTAGATCAGCGTCCTACGAGCAGTACTTC

v_call: TRBV15
j_call: TRBJ2-1
d_call: TRBD2
cdr3_length: 15
clone_size: -
cdr3_aa: CATSRASGCSDEQLF
cdr3_nt: TGTGCCACCAGCAGAGCTAGCGGGTGTTCGGATGAGCAGCTCTTC

v_call: TRBV20-1
j_call: TRBJ2-5
d_call: -
cdr3_length: 15
clone_size: many
cdr3_aa: CSALSLRGGQETQYF
cdr3_nt: TGCAGTGCTCTCTCCCTCCGAGGCGGACAAGAGACCCAGTACTTC

v_call: TRBV2
j_call: TRBJ1-5
d_call: -
cdr3_length: 14
clone_size: -
cdr3_aa: CASSEQRVNQPQHF
cdr3_nt: TGTGCCAGCAGTGAGCAACGGGTAAATCAGCCCCAGCATTTT

v_call: TRBV12-3/TRBV12-4
j_call: TRBJ2-7
d_call: -
cdr3_length: 15
clone_size: many
cdr3_aa: CASSLARGLVDEQYF
cdr3_nt: TGTGCCAGCAGTTTAGCGAGGGGTCTGGTGGACGAGCAGTACTTC

v_call: TRBV20-1
j_call: TRBJ1-6
d_call: -
cdr3_length: 16
clone_size: many
cdr3_aa: CSAHNNRPGPDIPLHF
cdr3_nt: TGCAGTGCCCACAATAACAGGCCCGGTCCTGACATACCCCTCCACTTT

v_call: TRBV11-2
j_call: TRBJ2-7
d_call: -
cdr3_length: 15
clone_size: many
cdr3_aa: CASSPLGPQNYEQYF
cdr3_nt: TGTGCCAGCAGCCCTCTTGGACCGCAGAATTACGAGCAGTACTTC

v_call: TRBV10-3
j_call: TRBJ1-1
d_call: -
cdr3_length: 12
clone_size: -
cdr3_aa: CANSECERGAFF
cdr3_nt: TGTGCCAACAGTGAGTGCGAGCGGGGAGCTTTCTTT

v_call: TRBV12-3/TRBV12-4
j_call: TRBJ1-1
d_call: TRBD1
cdr3_length: 14
clone_size: many
cdr3_aa: CASNPGQVNTEAFF
cdr3_nt: TGTGCCAGCAATCCGGGACAGGTGAACACTGAAGCTTTCTTT

v_call: TRBV20-1
j_call: TRBJ1-2
d_call: TRBD1
cdr3_length: 13
clone_size: -
cdr3_aa: CSAIHDRVIGYTF
cdr3_nt: TGCAGTGCCATCCATGACAGGGTAATTGGCTACACCTTC

v_call: TRBV19
j_call: TRBJ2-5
d_call: TRBD1
cdr3_length: 15
clone_size: many
cdr3_aa: CASSATGGAGETQYF
cdr3_nt: TGTGCCAGTAGTGCAACAGGGGGCGCGGGTGAGACCCAGTACTTC

v_call: TRBV7-2
j_call: TRBJ2-1
d_call: -
cdr3_length: 13
clone_size: many
cdr3_aa: CASNSAGRSEQFF
cdr3_nt: TGTGCCAGCAATTCCGCAGGTCGCAGTGAGCAGTTCTTC

v_call: TRBV6-1
j_call: TRBJ1-5
d_call: TRBD1
cdr3_length: 14
clone_size: many
cdr3_aa: CASSTHRGFQPQHF
cdr3_nt: TGTGCCAGCAGTACGCACAGGGGATTCCAGCCCCAGCATTTT

v_call: TRBV28
j_call: TRBJ1-2
d_call: -
cdr3_length: 15
clone_size: many
cdr3_aa: CASSPWGRANYGYTF
cdr3_nt: TGTGCCAGCAGTCCCTGGGGAAGGGCTAACTATGGCTACACCTTC

v_call: TRBV5-1
j_call: TRBJ2-5
d_call: TRBD1
cdr3_length: 15
clone_size: many
cdr3_aa: CASSLRDSRQETQYF
cdr3_nt: TGCGCCAGCAGCCTCCGGGACAGCAGACAAGAGACCCAGTACTTC

v_call: TRBV7-9
j_call: TRBJ1-1
d_call: TRBD1
cdr3_length: 18
clone_size: many
cdr3_aa: CASSLGAGTGISNTEAFF
cdr3_nt: TGTGCCAGCAGCTTAGGAGCCGGGACAGGGATTTCGAACACTGAAGCTTTCTTT

v_call: TRBV5-1
j_call: TRBJ2-7
d_call: TRBD2
cdr3_length: 14
clone_size: many
cdr3_aa: CASSSLAGNYEQYF
cdr3_nt: TGCGCCAGCAGCTCACTAGCGGGTAACTACGAGCAGTACTTC